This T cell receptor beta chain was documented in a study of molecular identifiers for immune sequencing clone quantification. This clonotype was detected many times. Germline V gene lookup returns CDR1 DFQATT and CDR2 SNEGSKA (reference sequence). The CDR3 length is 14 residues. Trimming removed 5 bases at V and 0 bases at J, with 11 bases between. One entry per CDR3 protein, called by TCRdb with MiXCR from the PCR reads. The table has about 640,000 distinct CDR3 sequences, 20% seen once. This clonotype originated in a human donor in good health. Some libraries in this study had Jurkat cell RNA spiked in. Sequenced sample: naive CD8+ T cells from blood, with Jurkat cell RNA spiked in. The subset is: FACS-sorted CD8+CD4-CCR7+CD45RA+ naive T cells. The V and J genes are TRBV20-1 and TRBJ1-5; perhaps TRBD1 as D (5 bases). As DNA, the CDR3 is TGCAGTGCTCAATACAGGTCTAGCAATCAGCCCCAGCATTTT. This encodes CSAQYRSSNQPQHF.